This T cell receptor beta chain was sequenced for a study of CD8+CD57+ T cells in acquired aplastic anemia. This clonotype has a count of ten or more. V was shortened by 6 bases and J by 7 bases, with 19 bases between the two germline ends. The CDR3 spans 15 residues. Researchers used genomic DNA as the template to profile TCR beta VDJ and CDR3. Each CDR3 protein is one row after TCRdb ran MiXCR on the reads. The sample carries about 190,000 distinct CDR3 sequences, around 59% recorded once. The chain links TRBV12-3 or TRBV12-4 to TRBJ2-1, with D perhaps TRBD2 (7 bases). The sample taken for sequencing was sorted CD4+, CD8+, or CD8+CD57+ T cells (not recorded which) from PBMCs. This TCR came from a human donor in good health, serving as a control. CDR3 amino acids: CASSWAGGAGNEQFF. The DNA of the CDR3 is TGTGCCAGCAGCTGGGCTGGGGGGGCCGGGAATGAGCAGTTCTTC.